This T cell receptor delta chain was documented in a study of Vδ1+ human thymocytes. Germline CDR1 is TSWWSYY and CDR2 is QGS. V was cut by 5 bases and J by 0 bases, with 10 bases left in between. This CDR3 has 14 amino acids. Extracted RNA was reverse transcribed into cDNA. CDR3 amplicons came from multiplex PCR with pooled V-gene forward and constant-region reverse primers. TCRdb re-called clones from the multiplex PCR reads using CATT. Seen here are 70,000 or so delta-chain clones, more than 30% observed once, and the top ten hold 0.2% to 0.3%. The study, taken as a whole, reports: Highly polyclonal TRG and TRD repertoires with Gaussian CDR3 length distributions appeared in thymus. Unlike peripheral blood Vdelta1+ controls, thymic delta-chain sequences included around 18% Vdelta2 and few Vdelta3.

Comment on this clone: Its antigen is still unknown.

The V call is TRDV1, the J call TRDJ1, with D hard to call. This TCR was recovered from a boy less than two years old who had congenital heart surgery. Sequenced: Vdelta1+ gamma-delta thymocytes from the thymus. Specified subset: FACS-sorted CD3+ TCRalphabeta- TCRVdelta1+ TCRVdelta2- thymocytes. CDR3 nucleotide sequence: TGTGCTCTTGGGAGCCCGGCGTACACCGATAAACTCATCTTT. Residues: CALGSPAYTDKLIF.